Shown below are 28 T cell receptor beta chains from a single sample sequenced in a study of cytomegalovirus exposure and HLA in healthy donors. The PCR made use of 60 Vbeta and 13 Jbeta primers. The table came from immunoSEQ multiplex PCR; TCRdb's copy has only in-frame clones and leaves some out. There are some 140,000 clones in the sample; 80% occur only once, and 9.5% to 15% lies in the top ten. Material: PBMCs. These receptors were obtained from a man between 25 and 39 years old in good health and CMV-seropositive.

This chain uses TRBV18 with TRBJ2-6; 7 bases fit TRBD2. The germline CDR1 and CDR2 sequences are KGHSH and LQKENI. CDR3 length equals 16 residues. V was clipped by 6 bases and J by 0 bases; unmatched bases: 5. The CDR3 DNA follows: TGTGCCAGCTCCATCGGGGGGAGCTCTGGGGCCAACGTCCTGACTTTC. This codes for CASSIGGSSGANVLTF.

The V gene is TRBV5-1, the J gene TRBJ1-2; a weak D match, TRBD1 (5 bases). This CDR3 contains 14 residues. CDR1 SGHRS and CDR2 YFSETQ come from the germline V gene. Trimming took 2 bases from V and 3 from J, leaving 11 bases between them. The CDR3: CASSLAGFDYGYTF. Here the CDR3 DNA reads TGCGCCAGCAGCTTAGCAGGGTTTGACTATGGCTACACCTTC.

This clone was seen a few times. DNA for the CDR3: TGTGCCACGTACCCGGGGGACAGCACCTACGAGCAGTACTTC. Its translation: CATYPGDSTYEQYF. This chain uses TRBV10-3 with TRBJ2-7, with D tentatively TRBD1 (7 bases). The V gene lost 10 bases and the J gene lost 2 bases, with 18 bases spanning the gap. Germline values: CDR1 ENHRY, CDR2 SYGVKD. CDR3 length: 14 residues.

The chain joins TRBV7-3 to TRBJ1-1; the D is unclear. The germline V and J ends were trimmed by 5 bases and 0 bases, with 7 bases remaining between them. The germline CDR1 and CDR2 sequences are SGHTA and FQGTGA. This CDR3 region has 13 residues. The CDR3 protein is CASSITVNTEAFF. The CDR3 region has the DNA TGTGCCAGCAGCATTACGGTGAACACTGAAGCTTTCTTT.

This chain links TRBV9 with TRBJ2-1; 7 positions agree with TRBD1. J gave up 6 bases and V 0 bases, and 6 bases lay outside the gene matches. The CDR3 covers 15 residues. The germline V gene has CDR1 SGDLS and CDR2 YYNGEE. The CDR3 coding sequence is TGTGCCAGCAGCGTAGGAGGGGGCGCAGTCAATGAGCAGTTCTTC. Its translation is CASSVGGGAVNEQFF.

The gene calls are TRBV7-8 and TRBJ2-3; 8 nucleotides match TRBD2. Germline V gene data show CDR1 as SGHVS and CDR2 as FQNEAQ. The CDR3 has 14 residues. V shed 2 bases, J shed 9 bases, and the junction held 7 bases outside the gene matches. The CDR3 loop is CASSLTGTSVTQYF. CDR3 nucleotide sequence: TGTGCCAGCAGCTTAACAGGGACTAGTGTGACGCAGTATTTT.

The CDR3 DNA reads as TGTGCCAGCAGCCGGGACAGCCTCACTGAAGCTTTCTTT. Its translation: CASSRDSLTEAFF. The chain is built from TRBV7-2 and TRBJ1-1, with 7 bases lining up with TRBD1. Germline CDR1 is SGHTA and CDR2 is FQGNSA. Unmatched junction bases numbered 4, after V lost 5 bases and J lost 4 bases. This CDR3 has 13 amino acids.

The rearrangement links TRBV9 to TRBJ1-2, with 8 positions matching TRBD1. Germline-derived CDR1 and CDR2 are SGDLS and YYNGEE. J was trimmed by 4 bases and V by 1 base; bases with no gene match: 9. CDR3 size: 16 residues. The CDR3, as DNA: TGTGCCAGCAGCGTATACCAACAGGGGGAGGTCTATGGCTACACCTTC. It codes for CASSVYQQGEVYGYTF.

The chain has TRBV5-6 and TRBJ2-7; 9 bases agree with TRBD2. CDR1 and CDR2 from the germline V gene are SGHDT and YYEEEE. V shed 2 bases, J shed 5 bases, and the junction held 8 bases outside the gene matches. The CDR3 is 15 amino acids. The CDR3 sequence: CASSFSPSGKDEQYF. In DNA, the CDR3 is TGTGCCAGCAGCTTCAGTCCTAGCGGGAAAGACGAGCAGTACTTC.

The rearrangement uses TRBV5-1 and TRBJ1-2; 8 nucleotides line up with TRBD1. There are 16 residues in the CDR3. V lost 0 bases, J lost 7 bases, and 11 bases stayed unmatched. Germline assignment: CDR1 SGHRS and CDR2 YFSETQ. This chain's CDR3 is CASSLGGTGTQSGYTF. The CDR3 DNA follows: TGCGCCAGCAGCTTGGGGGGGACAGGCACCCAAAGTGGCTACACCTTC.

The chain carries TRBV23-1 and TRBJ2-1; D unresolved. TRBV23-1 has ORF status, its function being uncertain. V dropped 0 bases and J dropped 0 bases, with 12 bases sitting between them. The length of the CDR3 is 17 residues. CDR3 bases: TGCGCCAGCAGTCAATCAAGCATTGGTTCCTCCTACAATGAGCAGTTCTTC. Translating gives CASSQSSIGSSYNEQFF.

In DNA, the CDR3 is TGTGCCAATGGAGACCACACCGGGGAGCTGTTTTTT. Protein product: CANGDHTGELFF. The chain couples TRBV28 to TRBJ2-2, with D unclear. Trimming took off 10 bases at V and 3 bases at J, with 9 bases between the two ends. From germline, CDR1 is MDHEN and CDR2 SYDVKM. This CDR3 is built from 12 residues.

The rearrangement uses TRBV19 and TRBJ2-1; 7 nucleotides align to TRBD1. The germline V gene encodes CDR1 LNHDA and CDR2 SQIVND (reference sequence). J gave up 9 bases and V 7 bases, and 9 bases lay outside the gene matches. CDR3 size: 13 residues. The DNA for the CDR3 is TGTGCCAGTACCAAATACAGGGGTGGTGAGCAGTTCTTC. This encodes CASTKYRGGEQFF.

The chain has TRBV18 and TRBJ2-3; TRBD1 agrees at 9 bases. The CDR3 spans 16 residues. The germline gives CDR1 KGHSH, CDR2 LQKENI. Trimming cost V 6 bases and J 6 bases; bases outside gene matches: 13. CDR3 nucleotides: TGTGCCAGCTCCCACGAAGGGACAGGGCTTCAGGATACGCAGTATTTT. This translates into CASSHEGTGLQDTQYF.

The chain recombines TRBV5-1 with TRBJ2-7; D remains unclear. This CDR3 region has 14 residues. The V end was cut by 5 bases, the J end by 2 bases, with 14 bases between. Germline CDR1 reads SGHRS; CDR2 reads YFSETQ. The CDR3, as DNA: TGCGCCAGCAGAGAAGACGGGTATACCTACGAGCAGTACTTC. Protein sequence: CASREDGYTYEQYF. Filled out from reference TRBV5-1 and TRBJ2-7, the complete variable domain reads KAGVTQTPRYLIKTRGQQVTLSCSPISGHRSVSWYQQTPGQGLQFLFEYFSETQRNKGNFPGRFSGRQFSNSRSEMNVSTLELGDSALYLCASREDGYTYEQYFGPGTRLTVT.

The CDR3 loop reads CASGLVLAGGPGELFF. The CDR3 nucleotides read TGTGCTAGTGGTTTGGTACTAGCGGGAGGGCCCGGGGAGCTGTTTTTT. The rearrangement links TRBV12-5 to TRBJ2-2; TRBD2 agrees at 13 bases. The V segment lost 0 bases and the J segment 6 bases; nucleotides outside the gene matches: 1. The CDR3 has 16 residues. CDR1 is LGHNT, CDR2 FRNRAP, per germline.

This clone is termed medium-sized. The rearrangement links TRBV2 to TRBJ1-1; D is perhaps TRBD1 (5 bases). The germline CDR1 and CDR2 sequences are SNHLY and FYNNEI. With 8 bases removed from V and 3 bases from J, the gap between germline ends came to 16 bases. The CDR3 contains 14 residues. CDR3 DNA: TGTGCCAGCCGCGTTGGGGGAGGGGACACTGAAGCTTTCTTT. Translation: CASRVGGGDTEAFF.

The genes are TRBV9 and TRBJ2-1; 9 bases are a match to TRBD2. The V gene's germline CDR1 is SGDLS and CDR2 YYNGEE. The CDR3 contains 15 residues. The V and J ends lost 4 bases and 0 bases, in that order; junction bases with no gene match: 2. This CDR3 is CASSFSGSSYNEQFF. The CDR3 DNA follows: TGTGCCAGCAGCTTTAGCGGGAGCTCCTACAATGAGCAGTTCTTC. The whole variable domain, filled in from reference TRBV9 and TRBJ2-1, reads DSGVTQTPKHLITATGQRVTLRCSPRSGDLSVYWYQQSLDQGLQFLIQYYNGEERAKGNILERFSAQQFPDLHSELNLSSLELGDSALYFCASSFSGSSYNEQFFGPGTRLTVL.

The J gene is TRBJ1-2, the V gene TRBV4-2; TRBD1 aligns across 7 bases. The V and J ends lost 1 base and 6 bases, in that order; junction bases with no gene match: 8. The CDR3 has 15 amino acids. Germline V gene lookup returns CDR1 LGHNA and CDR2 YNFKEQ. The CDR3 DNA follows: TGTGCCAGCAGCCAAGTCTTTAGGGGGCGCGATGGCTACACCTTC. This sequence encodes CASSQVFRGRDGYTF.

V is TRBV19 and J is TRBJ1-2; possibly TRBD1 for D (6 bases). This CDR3 comprises 14 residues. Trimming took 7 bases from V and 4 from J, leaving 16 bases between them. Germline V lookup: CDR1 LNHDA, CDR2 SQIVND (reference sequence). The CDR3 region has the DNA TGTGCCAGTACTGAGCGAGGGGGAACCTATGGCTACACCTTC. Its protein is CASTERGGTYGYTF.

The gene calls are TRBV6-5 and TRBJ2-5, with 7 nucleotides matching TRBD2. The germline V gene has CDR1 MNHEY and CDR2 SVGAGI. Trimming cost V 0 bases and J 2 bases; bases outside gene matches: 6. The CDR3 runs 16 residues. CDR3 nucleotides: TGTGCCAGCAGTTACTCGACGGCCGGGAGGCAAGAGACCCAGTACTTC. Translated, it gives CASSYSTAGRQETQYF.

The chain uses TRBV7-2 and TRBJ2-2, with D unresolved. The CDR3 is 16 residues long. V was clipped by 1 base and J by 0 bases, with 9 bases between them. Germline loops: CDR1 SGHTA, CDR2 FQGNSA. The chain's CDR3 is CASSLVGAANTGELFF. As DNA, the CDR3 is TGTGCCAGCAGCTTAGTCGGAGCTGCGAACACCGGGGAGCTGTTTTTT.

Turning to this clone: No conserved phenylalanine or tryptophan ends this CDR3, so it is likely a read error. The DNA is omitted, as the CDR3 cannot be located on it reliably, and the CDR3 follows TCRdb's listing. The V call is TRBV10-3, the J call TRBJ2-7; the table assigns TRBD2, which was not confirmed against the DNA. Termini included, the CDR3 measures 12 amino acids. The germline gives CDR1 ENHRY, CDR2 SYGVKD. The CDR3 protein is CAIRGLGGTSPL.

The chain joins TRBV28 to TRBJ1-5; TRBD1 agrees at 11 bases. The CDR3 has 15 amino acids. V gave up 2 bases and J gave up 4 bases; unmatched junction bases: 1. Germline assignment: CDR1 MDHEN and CDR2 SYDVKM. CDR3 DNA: TGTGCCAGCAGTTTAGGGACAGGGGGTAATCAGCCCCAGCATTTT. Translated, it gives CASSLGTGGNQPQHF.

The rearrangement links TRBV19 to TRBJ1-5, with D tentatively TRBD1 (6 bases). V lost 6 bases to trimming and J lost 0 bases, with 12 bases between them. The CDR3 loop spans 15 amino acids. The V gene's germline CDR1 is LNHDA and CDR2 SQIVND (reference sequence). CDR3 sequence reads: CASRTGTNSNQPQHF. CDR3 bases: TGTGCCAGTAGAACCGGGACAAATAGCAATCAGCCCCAGCATTTT. Combining the CDR3 with reference TRBV19 and TRBJ1-5 gives the whole variable domain DGGITQSPKYLFRKEGQNVTLSCEQNLNHDAMYWYRQDPGQGLRLIYYSQIVNDFQKGDIAEGYSVSREKKESFPLTVTSAQKNPTAFYLCASRTGTNSNQPQHFGDGTRLSIL.

The V call is TRBV2, the J call TRBJ2-2; tentative D call: TRBD1 (6 bases). The CDR3 spans 15 residues. Trimming left V 4 bases short and J 2 bases short, with 11 bases between. Germline V CDR1 and CDR2: SNHLY, FYNNEI. DNA of the CDR3: TGTGCCAGCAGTGGTCAGGGGCTCAACACCGGGGAGCTGTTTTTT. Protein product: CASSGQGLNTGELFF.

The V call is TRBV5-4, the J call TRBJ2-7, with TRBD2 matching over 8 bases. V lost 3 bases and J lost 2; bases outside the gene matches: 7. This CDR3 has 15 residues. Germline V lookup: CDR1 SGHNT, CDR2 YYREEE (reference sequence). The CDR3 region is CASSWRTSRAYEQYF. In DNA form, the CDR3 reads TGTGCCAGCAGCTGGAGGACTAGCCGAGCCTACGAGCAGTACTTC.

This clone was detected only once. The J gene is TRBJ2-1, the V gene TRBV28, with TRBD2 matching 9 bases. The CDR3 runs 14 residues. J gave up 8 bases and V 2 bases, and 4 bases lay outside the gene matches. Looked up from germline, CDR1 is MDHEN and CDR2 is SYDVKM. DNA of the CDR3: TGTGCCAGCAGTTTAGGCGGGAGGGGTCATGAGCAGTTCTTC. Its protein is CASSLGGRGHEQFF.